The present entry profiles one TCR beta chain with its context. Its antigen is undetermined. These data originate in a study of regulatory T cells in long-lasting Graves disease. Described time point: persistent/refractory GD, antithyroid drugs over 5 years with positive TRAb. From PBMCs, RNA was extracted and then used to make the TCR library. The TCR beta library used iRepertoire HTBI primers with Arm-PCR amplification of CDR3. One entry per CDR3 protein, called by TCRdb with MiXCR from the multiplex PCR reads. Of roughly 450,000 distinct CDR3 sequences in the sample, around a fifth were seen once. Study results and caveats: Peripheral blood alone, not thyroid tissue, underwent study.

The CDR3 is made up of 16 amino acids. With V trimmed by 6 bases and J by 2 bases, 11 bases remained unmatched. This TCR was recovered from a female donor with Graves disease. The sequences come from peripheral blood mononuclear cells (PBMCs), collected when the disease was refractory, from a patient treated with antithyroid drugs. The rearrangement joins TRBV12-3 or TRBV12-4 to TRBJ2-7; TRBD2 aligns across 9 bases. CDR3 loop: CASSASGVSNPYEQYF. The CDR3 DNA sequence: TGTGCCAGCAGCGCTAGCGGGGTATCCAACCCCTACGAGCAGTACTTC.